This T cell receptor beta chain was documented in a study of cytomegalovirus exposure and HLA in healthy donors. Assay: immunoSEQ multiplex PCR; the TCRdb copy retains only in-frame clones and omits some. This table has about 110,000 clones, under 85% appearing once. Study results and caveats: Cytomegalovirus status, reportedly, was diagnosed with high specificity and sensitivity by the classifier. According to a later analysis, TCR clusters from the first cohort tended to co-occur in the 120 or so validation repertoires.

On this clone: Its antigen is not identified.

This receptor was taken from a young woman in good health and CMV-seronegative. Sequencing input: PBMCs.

The CDR3 sequence is CASSPLDNSYEQYF. The CDR3 nucleotides read TGCGCCAGCAGCCCTTTAGACAACTCCTACGAGCAGTACTTC. The gene calls are TRBV5-1 and TRBJ2-7; D not certain. Germline CDR1 is SGHRS and CDR2 is YFSETQ. Trimming removed 4 bases from V and 0 bases from J, with 11 bases in between. The CDR3 runs to 14 residues.